The clone carrying this TCR beta chain showed up many times. What it recognizes is unknown. The CDR3 is made up of 12 amino acids. Per the germline V gene, CDR1 is DFQATT and CDR2 is SNEGSKA (reference sequence). The V end was cut by 5 bases, the J end by 11 bases, with 18 bases between. The library protocol tagged individual cDNA molecules with unique molecular identifiers. TCRdb re-called the 5' RACE reads with MiXCR, one entry per CDR3 protein. This sample has roughly 81,000 distinct CDR3 sequences, with approximately 6% found just once. The record originates from a study of early T cells in non-severe SARS-CoV-2 infection. Overall study context: The authors sequenced bulk RNA from unsorted whole blood, leaving chains unpaired.

Points from the study as a whole: VDJdb-based matching was biased toward anti-spike CD8 responses and missed private and CD4 specificities.

The origin of this receptor is an adult who was a healthcare worker with PCR-confirmed SARS-CoV-2 infection or an uninfected control (not recorded which). This chain joins TRBV20-1 and TRBJ1-1; D gene uncertain. Sequencing was carried out using whole blood. CDR3 protein: CSAFGVYDSAFF. The CDR3 bases are TGCAGTGCTTTCGGGGTGTATGATAGCGCTTTCTTT.